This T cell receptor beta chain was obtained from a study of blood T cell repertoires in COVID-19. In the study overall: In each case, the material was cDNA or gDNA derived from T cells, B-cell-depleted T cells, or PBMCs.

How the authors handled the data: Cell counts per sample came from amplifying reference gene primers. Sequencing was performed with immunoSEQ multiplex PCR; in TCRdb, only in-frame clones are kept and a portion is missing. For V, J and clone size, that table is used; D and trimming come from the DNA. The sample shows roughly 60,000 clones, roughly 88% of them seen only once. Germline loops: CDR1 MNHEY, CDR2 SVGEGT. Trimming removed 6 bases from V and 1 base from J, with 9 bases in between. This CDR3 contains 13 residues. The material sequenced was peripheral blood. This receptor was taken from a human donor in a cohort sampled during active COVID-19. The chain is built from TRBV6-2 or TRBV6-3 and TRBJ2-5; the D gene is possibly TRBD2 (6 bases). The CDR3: CASSPGSQETQYF. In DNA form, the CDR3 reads TGTGCCAGCAGCCCCGGGAGCCAAGAGACCCAGTACTTC.